The next 15 T cell receptor beta chains were all read from a single sample in a study of human T cells and chemical hapten exposure. The time point is: patch test 3, about 24 weeks after DPC sensitization. Indicated treatment: therapeutic diphenylcyclopropenone sensitization with weekly scalp DPC. TCRdb re-called the RACE reads with MiXCR, one entry per CDR3 protein. The sample holds 90,000 to 140,000 distinct CDR3 sequences, nearly 35% seen once. The sample here was whole blood, taken in connection with sensitization to the hapten diphenylcyclopropenone (DPC). All receptors come from a man in his forties or fifties with alopecia areata. Some clones in this sample may be carry-over from other donors' samples.

As for this clonotype: An end of the junction differs from the germline gene, which may be a read error. The rearrangement links TRBV28 to TRBJ2-4, with D perhaps matching TRBD2 (5 bases). The CDR3 has 14 amino acids. Germline V lookup: CDR1 MDHEN, CDR2 SYDVKM. This CDR3 reads CASSLPGSRNIRYF. For the CDR3, the DNA is TGTGCCAGCAGTTTACCGGGAAGCCGGAACATTCGGTACTTC.

The sample holds a few counts of this clonotype. The J gene is TRBJ2-5, the V gene TRBV6-5; no clear D gene. Trimming left V 5 bases short and J 1 base short, with 8 bases between. The V gene's germline CDR1 is MNHEY and CDR2 SVGAGI. This CDR3 spans 13 amino acids. The CDR3 DNA sequence: TGTGCCAGCAGTACAGTCCTCCAAGAGACCCAGTACTTC. Amino acids: CASSTVLQETQYF.

This clonotype has a single count. The genes are TRBV11-1 and TRBJ2-1; D is perhaps TRBD2 (5 bases). The CDR3 covers 17 residues. With 2 bases removed from V and 0 bases from J, the gap between germline ends came to 14 bases. Germline V gene sequence: CDR1 SGHAT, CDR2 FQDESV (reference sequence). CDR3 DNA sequence: TGTGCCAGCAGCTTAAAGGCGGGCTTAAGCTCCTACAATGAGCAGTTCTTC. It yields the protein CASSLKAGLSSYNEQFF.

This chain links TRBV6-5 with TRBJ2-3; D is uncertain. This CDR3 is built from 16 residues. Between the trimmed V and J ends, which lost 2 bases and 0 bases, there was a span of 12 bases. CDR1 is MNHEY and CDR2 is SVGAGI in the germline V gene. CDR3 coding DNA: TGTGCCAGCAGTTACGGGGATACCCGAAGCACAGATACGCAGTATTTT. It yields the protein CASSYGDTRSTDTQYF.

The chain links TRBV7-3 to TRBJ2-6; D gene ambiguous. Trimming removed 4 bases at V and 1 base at J, with 5 bases between. In germline, CDR1 is SGHTA, CDR2 FQGTGA. The CDR3 extends over 14 amino acids. DNA of the CDR3: TGTGCCAGCAGCTCAGGATCTGGGGCCAACGTCCTGACTTTC. This sequence encodes CASSSGSGANVLTF. Full variable domain (outside the CDR3, taken from reference TRBV7-3 and TRBJ2-6): GAGVSQTPSNKVTEKGKYVELRCDPISGHTALYWYRQSLGQGPEFLIYFQGTGAADDSGLPNDRFFAVRPEGSVSTLKIQRTERGDSAVYLCASSSGSGANVLTFGAGSRLTVL.

This chain links TRBV7-9 with TRBJ2-5; TRBD2 matches 7 bases. J was trimmed by 5 bases and V by 7 bases; bases with no gene match: 7. This CDR3 spans 13 amino acids. CDR1 and CDR2 (germline): SEHNR, FQNEAQ (reference sequence). CDR3 sequence: CASIPTSLETQYF. The CDR3, as DNA: TGTGCCAGCATCCCGACTAGCTTGGAGACCCAGTACTTC.

The chain links TRBV9 to TRBJ2-3, with no clear D. Germline V gene data show CDR1 as SGDLS and CDR2 as YYNGEE. The germline V and J ends were trimmed by 4 bases and 2 bases, with 14 bases remaining between them. The CDR3 spans 15 residues. The CDR3 spells CASSPWQRTTDTQYF. The DNA of the CDR3 is TGTGCCAGCAGCCCCTGGCAGAGAACCACAGATACGCAGTATTTT.

This clonotype turned up a few times. The CDR3 nucleotides read TGTGCCAGCAGCACCCGACAGGGCCCGTCCTACAATGAGCAGTTCTTC. It yields the protein CASSTRQGPSYNEQFF. J is TRBJ2-1 and V is TRBV7-9; TRBD1 agrees at 7 bases. Germline CDR1 is SEHNR and CDR2 is FQNEAQ (reference sequence). The CDR3 runs to 16 residues. V lost 5 bases, J lost 1 base, and 8 bases stayed unmatched.

This clonotype was counted only a few times. The chain is built from TRBV5-1 and TRBJ1-6; D remains ambiguous. Germline lookup yields CDR1 SGHRS and CDR2 YFSETQ. CDR3 length: 12 residues. Trimming left V 0 bases short and J 10 bases short, with 5 bases between. The CDR3 reads CASSLDDSPLHF. The DNA of the CDR3 is TGCGCCAGCAGCTTGGACGACTCACCCCTCCACTTT.

The rearrangement joins TRBV6-1 to TRBJ2-3; the D gene is possibly TRBD2 (7 bases). The CDR3 extends over 16 amino acids. Germline CDR1 is MNHNS and CDR2 is SASEGT. The V end was cut by 4 bases, the J end by 0 bases, with 14 bases between. Here the CDR3 reads CASSGGGGLSTDTQYF. CDR3 sequence (DNA): TGTGCCAGCAGTGGGGGGGGGGGCCTTAGCACAGATACGCAGTATTTT.

The chain couples TRBV9 to TRBJ2-1; 9 nucleotides agree with TRBD2. From germline, CDR1 is SGDLS and CDR2 YYNGEE. The CDR3 spans 16 residues. J gave up 4 bases and V 1 base, and 6 bases lay outside the gene matches. The CDR3 DNA follows: TGTGCCAGCAGCGTATATGGCGGGAGGGTTTACAATGAGCAGTTCTTC. Protein product: CASSVYGGRVYNEQFF.

Ten or more counts support this clonotype. The J gene is TRBJ1-2, the V gene TRBV14; D remains ambiguous. V was pared by 1 base and J by 4 bases, with 4 bases between. CDR1 is SGHDN and CDR2 is FVKESK in the germline V gene. This CDR3 spans 12 amino acids. The DNA for the CDR3 is TGTGCCAGCAGCCAAGGGGGCTATGGCTACACCTTC. Its translation is CASSQGGYGYTF.

This clonotype was seen a handful of times. This sequence joins TRBV9 and TRBJ2-3, with 11 bases identical to TRBD2. Germline CDR1 reads SGDLS; CDR2 reads YYNGEE. The CDR3 is 15 residues long. The V segment lost 5 bases and the J segment 2 bases; nucleotides outside the gene matches: 4. The CDR3 sequence is CASSEGLAATDTQYF. The CDR3 DNA follows: TGTGCCAGCAGTGAGGGACTAGCGGCCACAGATACGCAGTATTTT.

The chain uses TRBV20-1 and TRBJ2-7; 10 nucleotides agree with TRBD2. The germline CDR1 and CDR2 sequences are DFQATT and SNEGSKA (reference sequence). The ends lost 1 base at V and 6 bases at J; junction bases unmatched: 9. The CDR3 has 15 residues. The CDR3 reads CSARVLASGSGEQYF. The DNA for the CDR3 is TGCAGTGCTAGAGTTCTGGCTAGCGGGAGTGGCGAGCAGTACTTC.

The chain carries TRBV24-1 and TRBJ2-3; 9 nucleotides align to TRBD2. V trimming: 0 bases; J trimming: 2 bases; junction bases outside the gene matches: 20. Germline V lookup: CDR1 KGHDR, CDR2 SFDVKD. CDR3 size: 22 residues. The CDR3 loop is CATSDLQNSGRHIGEYTDTQYF. CDR3 DNA sequence: TGTGCCACCAGTGATTTGCAAAATAGCGGGAGACATATTGGAGAGTACACAGATACGCAGTATTTT.